Sequencing of this TCR beta chain was carried out in a study of blood T cell repertoires in COVID-19. The overall study: Sources were T cells, B-cell-depleted T cells, or PBMCs; the material itself was cDNA or gDNA.

This CDR3 contains 17 residues. CDR1 is LNHDA, CDR2 SQIVND, per germline (reference sequence). V gave up 4 bases and J gave up 0 bases, with 15 bases separating them. This clone has a handful of counts. Measured with immunoSEQ multiplex PCR; TCRdb has only the in-frame clones, and not every one. This sample has about 120,000 clones, with about four fifths found just once. The rearrangement joins TRBV19 to TRBJ1-4; tentatively, D is TRBD1 (6 bases). The TCR comes from a man between 60 and 70 years old with active or convalescent COVID-19. Material for sequencing was peripheral blood. The CDR3: CASSNPRDTTTNEKLFF. The CDR3 nucleotides read TGTGCCAGTAGTAACCCCCGGGACACCACAACTAATGAAAAACTGTTTTTT.